Included here is one TCR beta chain sequence, with context. There are 11 residues in the CDR3. Trimming removed 6 bases from V and 9 bases from J, with 9 bases in between. Per germline, CDR1 MDHEN and CDR2 SYDVKM. The data were taken from a study of blood T cell repertoires in COVID-19. Study summary: T cells, B-cell-depleted T cells, or PBMCs provided the cDNA or gDNA that served as material.

Method: immunoSEQ multiplex PCR; TCRdb's copy keeps in-frame clones and lacks some. The profile shows about 190,000 clones, 84% of them singletons. The V call is TRBV28, the J call TRBJ2-1; D remains unclear. The TCR was taken from a human donor in a cohort sampled during active COVID-19. Material for sequencing was peripheral blood. This CDR3 is CASSRPGEQFF. CDR3 nucleotides: TGTGCCAGCAGCCGCCCCGGTGAGCAGTTCTTC.